This T cell receptor beta chain appears in the sequencing data of a study of beta chain features in type 1 diabetes. General study findings and limits: Moderately but significantly shorter TCRB CDR3s were found in Type 1 diabetes patients in all four CD4+ subsets. When VDJ junctions were examined, type 1 diabetes patients showed fewer insertions and more deletions.

This clone has just a few counts. Its antigen is currently unknown. As every portion of the isolated RNA was reverse transcribed, the sequencing read expressed TCRB transcripts. Data came from immunoSEQ multiplex PCR; TCRdb stores just in-frame clones and leaves some out. The sample holds around 340,000 clones, roughly 8% seen once. Sequenced material: central memory CD4+ T cells from blood. This clonotype originated in a woman between 18 and 29 years old in good health.

The CDR3 here is CASSPSGDPPYTF. The DNA of the CDR3 is TGTGCCAGCAGCCCAAGTGGGGATCCCCCCTACACCTTC. The chain couples TRBV7-3 to TRBJ1-2; D ambiguous. V shed 5 bases and J shed 10 bases, with 17 bases lying between them. CDR3 size: 13 residues. Germline CDR1 reads SGHTA; CDR2 reads FQGTGA.